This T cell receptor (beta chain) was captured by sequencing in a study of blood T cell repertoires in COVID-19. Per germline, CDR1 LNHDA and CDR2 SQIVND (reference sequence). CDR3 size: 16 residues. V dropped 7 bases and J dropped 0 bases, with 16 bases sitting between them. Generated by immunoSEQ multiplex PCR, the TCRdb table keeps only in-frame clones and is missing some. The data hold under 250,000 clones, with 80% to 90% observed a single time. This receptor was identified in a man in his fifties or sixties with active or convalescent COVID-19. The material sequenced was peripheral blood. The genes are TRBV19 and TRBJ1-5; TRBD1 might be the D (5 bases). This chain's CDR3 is CASMGPQGYSNQPQHF. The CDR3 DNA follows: TGTGCCAGTATGGGGCCGCAGGGCTATAGCAATCAGCCCCAGCATTTT.